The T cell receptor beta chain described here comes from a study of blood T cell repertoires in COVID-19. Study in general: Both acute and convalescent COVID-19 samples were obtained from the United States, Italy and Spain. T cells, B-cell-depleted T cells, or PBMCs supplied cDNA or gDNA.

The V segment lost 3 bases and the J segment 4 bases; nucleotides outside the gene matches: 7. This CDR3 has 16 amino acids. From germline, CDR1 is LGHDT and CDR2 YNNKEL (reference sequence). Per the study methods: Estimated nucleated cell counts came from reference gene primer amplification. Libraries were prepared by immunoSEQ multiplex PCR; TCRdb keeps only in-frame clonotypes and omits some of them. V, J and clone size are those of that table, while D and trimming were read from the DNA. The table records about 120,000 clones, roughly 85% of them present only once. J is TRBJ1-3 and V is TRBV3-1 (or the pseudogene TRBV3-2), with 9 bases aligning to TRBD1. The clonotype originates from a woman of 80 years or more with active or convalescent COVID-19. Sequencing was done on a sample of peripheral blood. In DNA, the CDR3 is TGTGCCAGCAGCCATGCCGGGACAGGGCAAGGAAACACCATATATTTT. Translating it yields CASSHAGTGQGNTIYF.